The rows below give T cell receptor beta chains drawn from one sample of a study of T cell changes during pregnancy in multiple sclerosis. TCRdb keeps only in-frame clones here, not all; method: immunoSEQ multiplex PCR. The sample lists about 76,000 clones; roughly 93% were seen once. Sequences were derived from peripheral blood, sampled in the second trimester of pregnancy. These receptor sequences come from a female donor with multiple sclerosis, enrolled in a pregnancy study. Both conserved end residues are part of each CDR3. Each record gives: D gene, J gene, clone size, V gene, CDR3 protein, CDR3 DNA. The D gene is left open where the match is weak. Rows may omit the clone size; those that give it use once, few, many or a size class.

D: TRBD2
J: TRBJ2-2
size: .
V: TRBV18
CDR3: CASPQTTSGTTGELFF
DNA: TGTGCCAGCCCCCAAACGACTAGCGGGACCACCGGGGAGCTGTTTTTT

D: TRBD1
J: TRBJ1-3
size: .
V: TRBV7-9
CDR3: CASGPSAGTGVSGNTIYF
DNA: TGTGCCAGCGGTCCATCCGCGGGGACAGGGGTCTCTGGAAACACCATATATTTT

D: TRBD1
J: TRBJ1-5
size: .
V: TRBV7-8
CDR3: CASSLDGTANQPQHF
DNA: TGTGCCAGCAGCTTAGACGGGACAGCTAATCAGCCCCAGCATTTT

D: .
J: TRBJ2-7
size: .
V: TRBV6-1
CDR3: CASSEEEGAGSYEQYF
DNA: TGTGCCAGCAGTGAAGAGGAAGGGGCTGGGTCCTACGAGCAGTACTTC

D: TRBD1
J: TRBJ1-1
size: .
V: TRBV7-3
CDR3: CASSKTGVAEAFF
DNA: TGTGCCAGCAGCAAGACAGGGGTGGCTGAAGCTTTCTTT

D: TRBD2
J: TRBJ2-1
size: .
V: TRBV10-1
CDR3: CASSVGGSYNEQFF
DNA: TGCGCCAGCAGTGTGGGGGGGTCCTACAATGAGCAGTTCTTC

D: TRBD2
J: TRBJ2-2
size: .
V: TRBV5-1
CDR3: CASSPRYRTSGSSTTGELFF
DNA: TGCGCCAGCAGCCCTCGATACAGGACTAGCGGGAGCTCTACCACCGGGGAGCTGTTTTTT

D: .
J: TRBJ2-5
size: .
V: TRBV7-3
CDR3: CASSSNPNPEETQYF
DNA: TGTGCCAGCAGCTCTAACCCAAACCCCGAAGAGACCCAGTACTTC

D: .
J: TRBJ2-3
size: once
V: TRBV19
CDR3: CASRPDGLLDTQYF
DNA: TGTGCCAGCCGACCTGACGGACTGCTTGATACGCAGTATTTT

D: .
J: TRBJ1-2
size: .
V: TRBV6-5
CDR3: CASSYSEGGYGYTF
DNA: TGTGCCAGCAGTTACTCGGAAGGGGGCTATGGCTACACCTTC

D: .
J: TRBJ2-7
size: .
V: TRBV5-1
CDR3: CASSLDGNEQYF
DNA: TGCGCCAGCAGCTTGGATGGCAACGAGCAGTACTTC

D: .
J: TRBJ2-2
size: .
V: TRBV7-9
CDR3: CASSLRVYSQETGELFF
DNA: TGTGCCAGCAGCTTAAGAGTGTATAGCCAAGAAACCGGGGAGCTGTTTTTT

D: TRBD2
J: TRBJ2-1
size: .
V: TRBV6-5
CDR3: CASSSSGGANEQFF
DNA: TGTGCCAGCAGTTCTAGCGGGGGGGCCAATGAGCAGTTCTTC

D: TRBD1
J: TRBJ2-2
size: .
V: TRBV13
CDR3: CASSLYIGQGAGNTGELFF
DNA: TGTGCCAGCAGCTTATATATTGGCCAGGGGGCAGGGAACACCGGGGAGCTGTTTTTT

D: TRBD2
J: TRBJ2-1
size: .
V: TRBV19
CDR3: CASSLLPRGVYNEQFF
DNA: TGTGCCAGTTCCCTCCTCCCCCGGGGGGTTTACAATGAGCAGTTCTTC

D: TRBD1
J: TRBJ2-7
size: once
V: TRBV29-1
CDR3: CSAKQGAYEQYF
DNA: TGCAGCGCGAAACAGGGGGCCTACGAGCAGTACTTC

D: TRBD2
J: TRBJ2-1
size: .
V: TRBV18
CDR3: CASSPLLAGDNEQFF
DNA: TGTGCCAGCTCACCACTCCTAGCGGGGGACAATGAGCAGTTCTTC

D: .
J: TRBJ1-1
size: .
V: TRBV1
CDR3: CTSQGEDTEAFF
DNA: TGCACTTCACAGGGGGAGGACACTGAAGCTTTCTTT

D: TRBD1
J: TRBJ2-2
size: .
V: TRBV29-1
CDR3: CSVPTGDTGELFF
DNA: TGCAGCGTGCCGACAGGGGACACCGGGGAGCTGTTTTTT

D: .
J: TRBJ1-3
size: .
V: TRBV5-1
CDR3: CASRSGEGITGNTIYF
DNA: TGCGCCAGCCGTTCTGGGGAGGGTATAACTGGAAACACCATATATTTT

D: .
J: TRBJ1-6
size: .
V: TRBV2
CDR3: CASSYQGGSPLHF
DNA: TGTGCCAGCAGTTACCAGGGTGGCTCACCCCTCCACTTT

D: .
J: TRBJ1-1
size: .
V: TRBV13
CDR3: CASSLGRTEAFF
DNA: TGTGCCAGCAGCTTAGGGAGGACTGAAGCTTTCTTT

D: .
J: TRBJ2-7
size: .
V: TRBV27
CDR3: CASSLASGNEQYF
DNA: TGTGCCAGCAGTTTGGCCTCCGGGAACGAGCAGTACTTC

D: TRBD2
J: TRBJ2-1
size: .
V: TRBV5-1
CDR3: CASSWAEGLAGSEQFF
DNA: TGCGCCAGCAGCTGGGCCGAGGGACTAGCGGGCAGTGAGCAGTTCTTC

D: .
J: TRBJ2-7
size: once
V: TRBV7-8
CDR3: CASSSYTGYEQYF
DNA: TGTGCCAGCAGCTCATACACAGGGTACGAGCAGTACTTC

D: TRBD2
J: TRBJ2-3
size: .
V: TRBV18
CDR3: CASSPRTSRGDTQYF
DNA: TGTGCCAGCTCACCGAGGACTAGCCGGGGAGATACGCAGTATTTT

D: .
J: TRBJ1-1
size: .
V: TRBV5-4
CDR3: CASSLVGHSEAFF
DNA: TGTGCCAGCAGCTTGGTGGGACATTCTGAAGCTTTCTTT

D: TRBD1
J: TRBJ1-3
size: few
V: TRBV6-5
CDR3: CASRRDRDGNTIYF
DNA: TGTGCCAGCAGAAGGGACAGGGACGGAAACACCATATATTTT

D: .
J: TRBJ1-3
size: .
V: TRBV5-1
CDR3: CASSLGQGNTIYF
DNA: TGCGCCAGCAGCTTGGGGCAGGGAAACACCATATATTTT

D: TRBD1
J: TRBJ1-2
size: .
V: TRBV6-5
CDR3: CASSKDRGSYGYTF
DNA: TGTGCCAGCAGTAAGGACAGGGGTTCCTATGGCTACACCTTC

D: .
J: TRBJ1-2
size: .
V: TRBV29-1
CDR3: CSVELNGPNYGYTF
DNA: TGCAGCGTTGAACTCAACGGTCCTAACTATGGCTACACCTTC

D: TRBD2
J: TRBJ2-1
size: .
V: TRBV6-1
CDR3: CASSESSGGIYNEQFF
DNA: TGTGCCAGCAGTGAAAGTAGCGGGGGGATCTACAATGAGCAGTTCTTC

D: TRBD1
J: TRBJ1-1
size: .
V: TRBV9
CDR3: CASSETGGLTEAFF
DNA: TGTGCCAGCAGCGAAACAGGGGGACTCACTGAAGCTTTCTTT

D: .
J: TRBJ2-5
size: once
V: TRBV11-2
CDR3: CASSLNNGGQETQYF
DNA: TGTGCCAGCAGCCTTAATAATGGCGGCCAAGAGACCCAGTACTTC

D: .
J: TRBJ1-4
size: .
V: TRBV5-1
CDR3: CASSLASGYEKLFF
DNA: TGCGCCAGCAGCTTGGCCTCGGGGTATGAAAAACTGTTTTTT

D: TRBD1
J: TRBJ2-2
size: .
V: TRBV2
CDR3: CATQGDRANGELFF
DNA: TGTGCCACCCAGGGGGACAGGGCCAACGGGGAGCTGTTTTTT

D: TRBD1
J: TRBJ2-5
size: .
V: TRBV2
CDR3: CASSEWFDRGGETQYF
DNA: TGTGCCAGCAGTGAATGGTTCGACAGGGGTGGTGAGACCCAGTACTTC

D: .
J: TRBJ1-5
size: .
V: TRBV10-2
CDR3: CASSDRGQPQHF
DNA: TGCGCCAGCAGTGATCGGGGTCAGCCCCAGCATTTT

D: TRBD1
J: TRBJ2-3
size: .
V: TRBV29-1
CDR3: CSVLGTGETDTQYF
DNA: TGCAGCGTTTTGGGGACAGGGGAAACAGATACGCAGTATTTT

D: .
J: TRBJ2-7
size: .
V: TRBV11-2
CDR3: CASSSSYEQYF
DNA: TGTGCCAGCAGCTCGAGCTACGAGCAGTACTTC

D: .
J: TRBJ2-7
size: .
V: TRBV27
CDR3: CASSPDSPISEQYF
DNA: TGTGCCAGCAGCCCCGACAGTCCCATCTCCGAGCAGTACTTC

D: .
J: TRBJ2-1
size: .
V: TRBV5-1
CDR3: CASRPESGWAGEQFF
DNA: TGCGCCAGCAGGCCCGAATCGGGGTGGGCCGGTGAGCAGTTCTTC

D: TRBD2
J: TRBJ2-7
size: .
V: TRBV5-6
CDR3: CASSLGGGSTPYF
DNA: TGTGCCAGCAGCCTCGGGGGGGGGTCCACCCCGTACTTC

D: TRBD2
J: TRBJ2-1
size: .
V: TRBV11-2
CDR3: CASSLPPSGAYNEQFF
DNA: TGTGCCAGCAGCTTACCACCTAGCGGAGCCTACAATGAGCAGTTCTTC

D: .
J: TRBJ1-5
size: .
V: TRBV6-1
CDR3: CASKGFTGYQPQHF
DNA: TGTGCCAGCAAAGGTTTCACAGGGTATCAGCCCCAGCATTTT

D: TRBD1
J: TRBJ1-2
size: .
V: TRBV7-6
CDR3: CASSPRTGPNYGYTF
DNA: TGTGCCAGCAGCCCCAGGACAGGGCCAAACTATGGCTACACCTTC

D: .
J: TRBJ1-1
size: .
V: TRBV5-1
CDR3: CASSFRGTEAFF
DNA: TGCGCCAGCAGCTTCAGGGGTACTGAAGCTTTCTTT

D: .
J: TRBJ2-7
size: .
V: TRBV4-2
CDR3: CASSQDLRGLSSSYEQYF
DNA: TGTGCCAGCAGCCAAGACCTCAGGGGTCTAAGCAGCTCCTACGAGCAGTACTTC

D: TRBD1
J: TRBJ1-3
size: .
V: TRBV10-3
CDR3: CAIGTDRSGNTIYF
DNA: TGTGCCATTGGGACAGACCGATCTGGAAACACCATATATTTT